This entry features one T cell receptor (beta chain) sequence. Its target is not known. The data stem from a study of T cell responses to AZD1222 COVID-19 vaccine. The J segment lost 10 bases and the V segment lost 2 bases, leaving 4 bases of the junction unmatched. Germline CDR1 reads SGHNT; CDR2 reads YYREEE (reference sequence). There are 15 residues in the CDR3. The repertoire was sequenced with immunoSEQ multiplex PCR; TCRdb's copy has only in-frame clones and lacks some. Of nearly 55,000 clones listed, about 90% are singletons. Overall study findings and caveats: All repertoire sampling was performed exclusively after the peak T cell response.

This sequence originates from an adult who received the AZD1222 COVID-19 vaccine. The rearrangement links TRBV5-4 to TRBJ2-1, with 15 nucleotides matching TRBD2. The specimen was peripheral blood, collected 28 days after the second AZD1222 dose. The CDR3 sequence: CASSFGLAGGYEQFF. Here the CDR3 DNA reads TGTGCCAGCAGCTTCGGACTAGCGGGAGGGTACGAGCAGTTCTTC. Complete variable domain (other parts from reference TRBV5-4 and TRBJ2-1): ETGVTQSPTHLIKTRGQQVTLRCSSQSGHNTVSWYQQALGQGPQFIFQYYREEENGRGNFPPRFSGLQFPNYSSELNVNALELDDSALYLCASSFGLAGGYEQFFGPGTRLTVL.